The text below deals with one T cell receptor (beta chain). Its antigen remains unknown. Different DNA sequences within this sample yield the same CDR3. This sample is drawn from a study of shared clonotypes between healthy human individuals. Study-level findings and limits: The low donor count limited represented genetic and exposure-history diversity. It was anticipated that sequencing depth would influence how many clonotypes donors shared. Rarefaction showed sorted-subset sequencing was incomplete despite large depth.

TCRdb's copy holds only in-frame clones and misses some; the assay was immunoSEQ multiplex PCR. The top ten hold roughly 0.12% of the sample, which has about 610,000 clones, roughly 95% seen once. V lost 0 bases and J 1 base, leaving 7 bases between the germline ends. Germline V gene lookup returns CDR1 MNHEY and CDR2 SVGAGI. This CDR3 contains 14 residues. CD45RO-negative, CCR7-positively selected cells formed the naive CD8 fraction, excluding terminally differentiated effector memory CD45RA+ cells. Only Caucasian adults living in Nashville, Tennessee served as donors. This chain links TRBV6-5 with TRBJ2-7; D is perhaps TRBD1 or TRBD2 (5 bases each). This TCR was recovered from a woman between 25 and 40 years old in good health. Sequenced sample: naive CD8+ T cells sorted from blood. The CDR3 region is CASSYSGESYEQYF. In DNA, the CDR3 is TGTGCCAGCAGTTACTCGGGGGAGTCCTACGAGCAGTACTTC.